This record looks at one TCR beta chain sequence and its context. This sample was taken from a study of blood T cell repertoires in COVID-19. About the research overall: Sites in the United States, Italy and Spain provided acute and convalescent COVID-19 samples. Sources were T cells, B-cell-depleted T cells, or PBMCs; the material itself was cDNA or gDNA.

The authors' processing: Amplifying reference gene primers gave estimates of nucleated cell counts. Assay: immunoSEQ multiplex PCR; the TCRdb copy retains only in-frame clones and omits some. V and J calls plus clone size are reproduced from that table; the DNA served to infer D and trimming. The table has fewer than 250,000 clones, approximately 91% seen once. In germline, CDR1 is MDHEN, CDR2 SYDVKM. The V and J ends lost 4 bases and 4 bases respectively, with 25 bases between them. The CDR3 is 18 amino acids. The receptor's source is a man in his forties or fifties with acute or convalescent COVID-19. Sequencing was carried out using peripheral blood. This sequence joins TRBV28 and TRBJ1-1, with TRBD1 as a possible D gene (6 bases). CDR3 residues: CASSSGGLGGESSTEAFF. CDR3 DNA sequence: TGTGCCAGCAGTTCTGGAGGCCTTGGGGGCGAGAGTAGCACTGAAGCTTTCTTT.